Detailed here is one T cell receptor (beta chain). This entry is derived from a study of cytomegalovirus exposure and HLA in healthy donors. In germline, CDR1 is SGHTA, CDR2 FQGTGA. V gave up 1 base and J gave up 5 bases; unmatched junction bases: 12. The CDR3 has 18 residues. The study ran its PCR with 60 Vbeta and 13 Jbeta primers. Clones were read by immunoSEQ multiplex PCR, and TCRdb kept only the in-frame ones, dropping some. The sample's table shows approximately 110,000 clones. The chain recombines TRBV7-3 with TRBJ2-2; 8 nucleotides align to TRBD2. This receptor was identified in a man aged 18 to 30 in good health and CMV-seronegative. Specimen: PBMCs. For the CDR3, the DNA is TGTGCCAGCAGCTTAAGGCCTAGCGGGTCCCTTGGGACCGGGGAGCTGTTTTTT. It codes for CASSLRPSGSLGTGELFF. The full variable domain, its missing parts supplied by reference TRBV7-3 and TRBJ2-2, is GAGVSQTPSNKVTEKGKYVELRCDPISGHTALYWYRQSLGQGPEFLIYFQGTGAADDSGLPNDRFFAVRPEGSVSTLKIQRTERGDSAVYLCASSLRPSGSLGTGELFFGEGSRLTVL.